These T cell receptor beta chains were read from a single sample in a study of cytomegalovirus exposure and HLA in healthy donors. The protocol was immunoSEQ multiplex PCR, while the TCRdb copy is restricted to in-frame clones and leaves out a portion. The table shows 100,000 or so clones, with approximately 80% occurring only once. The sequenced sample consisted of PBMCs. The source of these receptors is a man under 40 in good health and CMV-seropositive. Each CDR3 is given with its conserved first and last residue. Each record gives: J gene, D gene, V gene, clone size, CDR3 protein, CDR3 DNA. A D gene is named only where the DNA matches it firmly. The size field is filled for only some rows; it gives once, few, many or a size class.

TRBJ1-3	NA	TRBV5-3	NA	CARSLSSRDENTIYF	TGTGCCAGAAGCCTTAGTTCCAGGGATGAAAACACCATATATTTT
TRBJ2-7	NA	TRBV30	NA	CAWSAGRHGYEQYF	TGTGCCTGGAGTGCGGGGAGACACGGGTACGAGCAGTACTTC
TRBJ2-7	TRBD2	TRBV25-1	NA	CASSPPRTIAGGYEQYF	TGTGCCAGCAGTCCACCGCGGACTATAGCGGGAGGGTACGAGCAGTACTTC
TRBJ2-3	NA	TRBV7-3	NA	CASSLTAEQGADTQYF	TGTGCCAGCAGCTTAACAGCTGAACAGGGAGCAGATACGCAGTATTTT
TRBJ2-3	TRBD2	TRBV19	NA	CASSAPGGGSDTQYF	TGTGCCAGTAGTGCCCCCGGGGGGGGTTCGGATACGCAGTATTTT
TRBJ1-2	NA	TRBV10-3	NA	CAIRETANYGYTF	TGTGCCATCAGAGAGACAGCAAACTATGGCTACACCTTC
TRBJ1-3	NA	TRBV28	NA	CASSSSGHLSGNTIYF	TGTGCCAGCAGTTCCTCGGGACACCTCTCTGGAAACACCATATATTTT
TRBJ2-3	TRBD2	TRBV15	NA	CATSPERDYRTDTQYF	TGTGCCACCAGCCCAGAGAGGGACTACCGAACAGATACGCAGTATTTT
TRBJ2-3	TRBD2	TRBV6-4	NA	CASSDEAGGGTDTQYF	TGTGCCAGCAGTGACGAAGCGGGGGGGGGAACGGATACGCAGTATTTT
TRBJ2-7	TRBD2	TRBV28	NA	CASSFRSGGTGYEQYF	TGTGCCAGCAGTTTCCGATCGGGAGGTACGGGATACGAGCAGTACTTC
TRBJ2-7	TRBD2	TRBV4-1	NA	CASSQGGGLAGGVQYF	TGCGCCAGCAGCCAGGGGGGGGGACTAGCGGGAGGAGTGCAGTACTTC
TRBJ2-1	TRBD2	TRBV25-1	few	CASSGRRERWNEQFF	TGTGCCAGCAGTGGCCGGCGGGAGAGGTGGAATGAGCAGTTCTTC
TRBJ1-1	NA	TRBV7-9	NA	CASSPRGGAINTEAFF	TGTGCCAGCAGCCCGCGGGGGGGGGCGATCAACACTGAAGCTTTCTTT
TRBJ1-2	TRBD1	TRBV7-9	NA	CSSSPTGTGDRYGYTF	TGTTCCAGCAGCCCCACCGGGACAGGGGACCGCTATGGCTACACCTTC
TRBJ1-2	TRBD1	TRBV25-1	NA	CASSLGQGYYGYTF	TGTGCCAGCTCTTTGGGACAGGGGTACTATGGCTACACCTTC
TRBJ1-1	NA	TRBV5-1	few	CASSLELSTEAFF	TGCGCCAGCAGCTTGGAACTGAGCACTGAAGCTTTCTTT
TRBJ1-2	NA	TRBV19	few	CASNRGLNYGYTF	TGTGCCAGTAATAGGGGTTTGAACTATGGCTACACCTTC
TRBJ1-2	NA	TRBV6-5	NA	CASREGARYGYTF	TGTGCCAGCAGGGAAGGGGCAAGGTATGGCTACACCTTC
TRBJ2-7	TRBD2	TRBV9	once	CASSVAGGSGPEQYF	TGTGCCAGCAGCGTAGCTGGCGGTAGCGGGCCCGAGCAGTACTTC